This TCR beta chain originates from a study of blood T cell repertoires in COVID-19. About the research overall: Acute and convalescent COVID-19 samples came from the United States, Italy and Spain.

Original methodology: Reference gene primer amplification gave estimated nucleated cell counts. Method: immunoSEQ multiplex PCR; TCRdb's copy keeps in-frame clones and lacks some. The V and J calls and clone size were taken over from that table, and D and trimming were inferred from the DNA. The table lists approximately 280,000 clones, 75% to 90% of them singletons. This receptor was identified in a man aged 35 to 55 with acute or convalescent COVID-19. Sequencing used peripheral blood.

The CDR3 DNA sequence: TGTGCCAGCAGTGAAAGCATAGGGGGTGATCAGCCCCAGCATTTT. Translating it yields CASSESIGGDQPQHF. The rearrangement joins TRBV2 to TRBJ1-5, with D possibly being TRBD1 (6 bases). Trimming took off 2 bases at V and 5 bases at J, with 13 bases between the two ends. Germline-derived CDR1 and CDR2 are SNHLY and FYNNEI. This CDR3 is 15 amino acids long. Complete variable domain (other parts from reference TRBV2 and TRBJ1-5): EPEVTQTPSHQVTQMGQEVILRCVPISNHLYFYWYRQILGQKVEFLVSFYNNEISEKSEIFDDQFSVERPDGSNFTLKIRSTKLEDSAMYFCASSESIGGDQPQHFGDGTRLSIL.